The present T cell receptor beta chain was sequenced within a study of blood T cell repertoires in COVID-19. Overall study: Italy, Spain and the United States were the sources of the convalescent and acute COVID-19 samples.

Some clones are missing from TCRdb's copy, which holds only in-frame ones; the method was immunoSEQ multiplex PCR. The data hold roughly 180,000 clones, with roughly four fifths observed a single time. During active infection, Seattle patients enrolled and were then monitored through disease. Trimming removed 1 base from V and 6 bases from J, with 16 bases in between. The CDR3 has 16 residues. CDR1 is LGHNA and CDR2 is YNFKEQ in the germline V gene. The sample holds a few counts of this clone. The TCR was taken from a woman between 35 and 50 years old with COVID-19, enrolled during active disease. The chain couples TRBV4-2 to TRBJ1-5; TRBD1 is a possible D gene (5 bases). What was sequenced was peripheral blood. CDR3 amino acids: CASSQGTVGEVQPQHF. Written as DNA, the CDR3 is TGTGCCAGCAGCCAAGGGACCGTGGGGGAGGTTCAGCCCCAGCATTTT.